A single TCR beta chain is shown here with its context. Its matching antigen is unknown. This entry is derived from a study of cytomegalovirus exposure and HLA in healthy donors. Study as a whole: Per a later analysis, the roughly 690 first-cohort and 120 or so validation repertoires shared one platform. Findings and limits, study-wide: In vitro data verified a few CMV-associated chains as specific for CMV antigens. Generally TCR sequences proved uncommon, though certain public TCRs appeared in numerous donors. First-cohort TCR clusters were later found to tend to co-occur in the roughly 130 validation repertoires.

Trimming took off 2 bases at V and 15 bases at J, with 14 bases between the two ends. Per germline, CDR1 MDHEN and CDR2 SYDVKM. The CDR3 runs to 13 residues. Sequencing used immunoSEQ multiplex PCR; TCRdb keeps in-frame clones, though not all of them. Among tens of thousands of clones listed, 85% to 95% were seen once. The V and J genes are TRBV28 and TRBJ1-6; weak D call: TRBD1 (6 bases). Input material: PBMCs. The TCR was taken from a man aged 18 to 30 in good health and CMV-seropositive. CDR3 protein: CASSLGGTRVLHF. CDR3 bases: TGTGCCAGCAGTTTAGGGGGCACTCGGGTCCTCCACTTT.